This TCR beta chain was observed in a study of immune evolution from preneoplasia to lung adenocarcinoma. V gave up 5 bases and J gave up 0 bases, with 16 bases separating them. The germline V gene has CDR1 SGHRS and CDR2 YFSETQ. This CDR3 has 16 amino acids. Study outcomes and limitations: From normal lung to invasive adenocarcinoma, top clone frequencies appeared to decrease. T cell clonality was higher in KRAS-mutant than EGFR-mutant or wild-type nodules.

This clone was seen once. The antigen is not known. Data came from immunoSEQ multiplex PCR; TCRdb stores just in-frame clones and leaves some out. The table includes 7,600 or so clones, 82% detected once. Histologic diagnosis was independently verified by two lung pathologists. Sequences were obtained from FFPE minimally invasive lung adenocarcinoma tissue. J is TRBJ2-3 and V is TRBV5-1; a possible D gene is TRBD2 (5 bases). The origin of this receptor is a person aged 65 to 79 with lung adenocarcinoma. The CDR3 protein is CASSQPGYPSTDTQYF. CDR3 nucleotides: TGCGCCAGCAGTCAACCGGGATACCCTAGCACAGATACGCAGTATTTT.